These 20 T cell receptor beta chains share one sample of origin, sequenced in a study of identical twins. TCRdb used MiXCR to reprocess the 5' RACE reads, holding one entry per CDR3 protein. The sample lists approximately 1.8 million distinct CDR3 sequences, around 33% seen once, with 0.27% in the top ten. Sequencing used cord blood. These receptors came from a newborn girl in good health.

This clonotype showed up just a few times. The chain uses TRBV11-2 and TRBJ2-3; 7 nucleotides align to TRBD2. Germline values: CDR1 SGHAT, CDR2 FQNNGV. There are 20 residues in the CDR3. With 5 bases clipped from V and 0 bases from J, the junction kept 20 bases outside the gene matches. CDR3 loop: CASSLPRWSGEGSSTDTQYF. The CDR3 coding sequence is TGTGCCAGCAGCCTACCCCGGTGGAGCGGGGAGGGGTCTAGCACAGATACGCAGTATTTT. Full variable domain (outside the CDR3, taken from reference TRBV11-2 and TRBJ2-3): EAGVAQSPRYKIIEKRQSVAFWCNPISGHATLYWYQQILGQGPKLLIQFQNNGVVDDSQLPKDRFSAERLKGVDSTLKIQPAKLEDSAVYLCASSLPRWSGEGSSTDTQYFGPGTRLTVL.

This clonotype turned up a few times. V gene TRBV7-2 combines with J gene TRBJ2-4; 7 bases align to TRBD2. The end of the DNA aligns better with TRBJ2-7, so the J call may be wrong. Germline loops: CDR1 SGHTA, CDR2 FQGNSA. This CDR3 comprises 14 residues. This CDR3 reads CASSPRDYLSEQYF. The CDR3 region has the DNA TGTGCCAGCAGCCCTAGGGACTACCTCTCCGAGCAGTACTTC.

V and J are TRBV12-3 or TRBV12-4 and TRBJ2-3, with 8 bases identical to TRBD1. This CDR3 is 15 amino acids long. Trimming at V came to 6 bases and at J to 6 bases, leaving 11 bases not matched to a gene. CDR3 nucleotides: TGTGCCAGCAGGGCACCGAGGACAGGGTCGGATACGCAGTATTTT. Translation gives CASRAPRTGSDTQYF.

This clonotype was observed many times. The J gene is TRBJ2-5, the V gene TRBV2, with 8 bases that match TRBD2. The ends lost 10 bases at V and 3 bases at J; junction bases unmatched: 10. CDR3 length: 14 residues. Germline CDR1 is SNHLY and CDR2 is FYNNEI. CDR3 region: CATPGGTSKETQYF. The CDR3 DNA sequence: TGTGCCACCCCGGGGGGGACTAGTAAAGAGACCCAGTACTTC. Full variable domain (outside the CDR3, taken from reference TRBV2 and TRBJ2-5): EPEVTQTPSHQVTQMGQEVILRCVPISNHLYFYWYRQILGQKVEFLVSFYNNEISEKSEIFDDQFSVERPDGSNFTLKIRSTKLEDSAMYFCATPGGTSKETQYFGPGTRLLVL.

This chain uses TRBV6-2 or TRBV6-3 with TRBJ2-3; the match to TRBD1 covers 7 bases. Germline V CDR1 and CDR2: MNHEY, SVGEGT. This CDR3 spans 11 amino acids. With 5 bases clipped from V and 12 bases from J, the junction kept 5 bases outside the gene matches. The CDR3 DNA follows: TGTGCCAGCAGTCAAGGGGGCCCACAGTATTTT. Protein sequence: CASSQGGPQYF.

J is TRBJ2-1 and V is TRBV25-1, with 13 bases identical to TRBD2. V shed 4 bases and J 6 bases; nucleotides not matched to a gene: 6. CDR3 length: 16 amino acids. Germline V CDR1 and CDR2: MGHDK, SYGVNS. The CDR3 here is CASSGGRLAGGNEQFF. CDR3 nucleotides: TGTGCCAGCAGTGGGGGTCGACTAGCGGGAGGCAATGAGCAGTTCTTC.

Concerning this clonotype itself: A much larger clone sits a single nucleotide away, making a read error possible. The chain joins TRBV12-3 or TRBV12-4 to TRBJ2-1; D unclear. The J call may be mistaken, given a closer DNA end match to TRBJ2-7. CDR3 length equals 16 residues. CDR3 coding DNA: TGTGCCAGCAGTTTAGATCCCCTTACAGTTAACAATGAGCAGTACTTC. Translated: CASSLDPLTVNNEQYF.

The chain recombines TRBV10-3 with TRBJ2-1, with a tentative D call TRBD2 (5 bases). Trimming took 0 bases from V and 13 from J, leaving 16 bases between them. CDR3 length: 14 residues. In germline, CDR1 is ENHRY, CDR2 SYGVKD. CDR3 DNA: TGTGCCATCAGTGAGTCGAGGGAGAAGGAGACCCAGTTCTTC. This gives the protein CAISESREKETQFF.

This clonotype was seen only a few times. V gene TRBV12-3 or TRBV12-4 combines with J gene TRBJ1-1; D not certain. The V gene lost 1 base and the J gene lost 1 base, with 13 bases spanning the gap. CDR3 size: 16 residues. CDR3 sequence reads: CASSLGEWRRNTEAFF. The CDR3 DNA reads TGTGCCAGCAGTTTAGGGGAGTGGCGGCGGAACACTGAAGCTTTCTTT.

J is TRBJ1-2 and V is TRBV20-1; unclear D gene. Trimming took off 2 bases at V and 4 bases at J, with 14 bases between the two ends. The V gene's germline CDR1 is DFQATT and CDR2 SNEGSKA (reference sequence). This CDR3 is 14 amino acids long. CDR3 loop: CSARLPAQAYGYTF. The CDR3 region has the DNA TGCAGTGCTAGACTTCCGGCACAAGCCTATGGCTACACCTTC.

This clonotype was detected only a few times. A much bigger clone sits one base away, suggesting this may be a read error. This chain joins TRBV20-1 and TRBJ2-4; TRBD1 aligns across 7 bases. The ends lost 4 bases at V and 1 base at J; junction bases unmatched: 1. The CDR3 consists of 13 residues. CDR1 is DFQATT and CDR2 is SNEGSKA in the germline V gene (reference sequence). The CDR3 bases are TGCAGTGCTACCAGGGGGGCCAAAAACATTCAGTACTTC. It is translated as CSATRGAKNIQYF.

The table lists this clonotype with a few counts. The CDR3: CASSLTQGQETQFF. The CDR3 bases are TGTGCCAGCAGTTTGACTCAGGGCCAAGAGACCCAGTTCTTC. The chain joins TRBV7-9 to TRBJ2-1; D possibly corresponds to TRBD1 (5 bases). The CDR3 has 14 residues. Germline CDR1 reads SEHNR; CDR2 reads FQNEAQ (reference sequence). V was pared by 6 bases and J by 13 bases, with 22 bases between.

Many counts were recorded for this clonotype. The chain employs TRBV29-1 and TRBJ1-2; 8 nucleotides agree with TRBD1. The CDR3 has 11 amino acids. CDR1 SQVTM and CDR2 ANQGSEA come from the germline V gene. V lost 6 bases, J lost 8 bases, and 5 bases stayed unmatched. CDR3 DNA sequence: TGCAGCGTCGGACAGGGAGTCGGCTACACCTTC. Translated, it gives CSVGQGVGYTF. Based on the CDR3 plus reference TRBV29-1 and TRBJ1-2, the full variable domain is SAVISQKPSRDICQRGTSLTIQCQVDSQVTMMFWYRQQPGQSLTLIATANQGSEATYESGFVIDKFPISRPNLTFSTLTVSNMSPEDSSIYLCSVGQGVGYTFGSGTRLTVV.

The chain employs TRBV5-1 and TRBJ2-1; the match to TRBD1 covers 8 bases. The CDR3 runs to 14 residues. Trimming removed 9 bases from V and 10 bases from J; junction bases left unmatched: 15. In germline, CDR1 is SGHRS, CDR2 YFSETQ. The CDR3 DNA is TGCGCCACGAGGCCGGGGGCAGGGGGCCGGGAGCAGTTCTTC. Amino acids: CATRPGAGGREQFF. The variable domain in full, with the rest retrieved from reference TRBV5-1 and TRBJ2-1, is KAGVTQTPRYLIKTRGQQVTLSCSPISGHRSVSWYQQTPGQGLQFLFEYFSETQRNKGNFPGRFSGRQFSNSRSEMNVSTLELGDSALYLCATRPGAGGREQFFGPGTRLTVL.

In this sample, this clonotype turned up many times. The CDR3 region has the DNA TGTGCCAGCAGTTTAAGGAATCCCGGGACAGTTTTTTATGGCTACACCTTC. It codes for CASSLRNPGTVFYGYTF. The J gene is TRBJ1-2, the V gene TRBV12-3 or TRBV12-4; 7 bases are a match to TRBD1. CDR3 length: 17 residues. J lost 5 bases, V lost 2 bases, and 14 bases had no gene match.

In this sample, this clonotype turned up once. The genes are TRBV5-1 and TRBJ2-1; the D is unclear. V lost 0 bases and J lost 5, with 9 bases in between. The CDR3 covers 14 residues. Germline V CDR1 and CDR2: SGHRS, YFSETQ. Written as DNA, the CDR3 is TGCGCCAGCAGCTTGGCCCGACGAAACAATGAGCAGTTCTTC. Translating gives CASSLARRNNEQFF.

This clonotype was found a few times. The chain uses TRBV20-1 and TRBJ2-7; TRBD1 matches 7 bases. Germline-derived CDR1 and CDR2 are DFQATT and SNEGSKA (reference sequence). The CDR3 loop spans 14 amino acids. The ends lost 5 bases at V and 3 bases at J; junction bases unmatched: 10. This CDR3 reads CSACQGTDFYEQYF. The CDR3 DNA sequence: TGCAGTGCTTGCCAAGGGACAGACTTCTACGAGCAGTACTTC.

This sequence joins TRBV7-9 and TRBJ1-6; TRBD1 might be the D (5 bases). Trimming removed 4 bases from V and 11 bases from J, with 15 bases in between. This CDR3 spans 14 amino acids. CDR1 SEHNR and CDR2 FQNEAQ come from the germline V gene (reference sequence). The CDR3 DNA follows: TGTGCCAGCAGCTCAGGGTTTGGGGATCCACCCCTCCACTTT. It is translated as CASSSGFGDPPLHF.

In this sample, this clonotype turned up once. This chain connects TRBV20-1 to TRBJ2-1; TRBD2 agrees at 8 bases. This CDR3 contains 13 residues. V lost 8 bases to trimming and J lost 2 bases; unmatched junction nucleotides: 5. CDR1 is DFQATT and CDR2 is SNEGSKA in the germline V gene (reference sequence). CDR3 in DNA: TGCAGTTCACGGACTAGCCCCTACAATGAGCAGTTCTTC. This translates into CSSRTSPYNEQFF.

This clonotype was seen more than once but under ten times. The V and J genes are TRBV7-2 and TRBJ1-6; D remains unclear. Germline assignment: CDR1 SGHTA and CDR2 FQGNSA. V dropped 1 base and J dropped 3 bases, with 4 bases sitting between them. The CDR3 extends over 14 amino acids. The CDR3 reads CASSLVYYNSPLHF. In nucleotides, the CDR3 is TGTGCCAGCAGCTTAGTTTACTATAATTCACCCCTCCACTTT.